This T cell receptor beta chain emerged from a study of cytomegalovirus exposure and HLA in healthy donors. Study findings and constraints: Researchers reported from a later analysis that most CMV-associated TCR beta chains appeared HLA-restricted. In an earlier analysis, about 87% or about 30%: the productive usage of most TCR beta V segments. Most TCR sequences proved rare, with some public TCRs found in many donors.

This PCR relied on a set of 60 Vbeta primers and 13 Jbeta primers. Assay used: immunoSEQ multiplex PCR; TCRdb lists only in-frame clones, some missing. The data show around 87,000 clones, 65% to 80% seen once. Notes on this clone: Antigen: not known.

The V gene end was trimmed by 1 base and the J gene end by 8 bases; junction bases not matched to a gene: 10. Germline assignment: CDR1 LGHNA and CDR2 YNFKEQ. This CDR3 has 15 amino acids. The chain combines TRBV4-2 with TRBJ1-1; 7 bases agree with TRBD1. Sequenced sample: PBMCs. The TCR originated in a man aged 35 to 55 in good health and CMV-seronegative. The CDR3 nucleotides are TGTGCCAGCAGCCAAGGTGGAGGGGGCGTATCCGAAGCTTTCTTT. Protein: CASSQGGGGVSEAFF.